These 6 T cell receptor beta chains were all obtained from the same sample, sequenced in a study of cytomegalovirus exposure and HLA in healthy donors. Profiling relied on immunoSEQ multiplex PCR, and the TCRdb table lists in-frame clones only, not all of them. The sample contains about 120,000 clones, 70% to 90% of which appear only once. Sequencing was carried out using PBMCs. These TCRs come from a woman between 18 and 29 years old in good health and CMV-seropositive.

This chain connects TRBV5-1 to TRBJ1-2; 7 bases agree with TRBD1. The trim removed 0 bases at V and 9 bases at J, leaving 8 bases unmatched. The CDR3 is 14 residues long. CDR1 and CDR2 from the germline V gene are SGHRS and YFSETQ. CDR3 protein: CASSLGQGWASYTF. CDR3 sequence (DNA): TGCGCCAGCAGCTTGGGACAGGGCTGGGCAAGCTACACCTTC.

CDR3 region: CASSLPRDREDEQYF. The CDR3 DNA is TGCGCCAGCAGCTTGCCTCGGGACAGGGAGGACGAGCAGTACTTC. The chain couples TRBV5-1 to TRBJ2-7; TRBD1 matches at 9 bases. Germline values: CDR1 SGHRS, CDR2 YFSETQ. The J segment lost 5 bases and the V segment lost 1 base, leaving 7 bases of the junction unmatched. The CDR3 has 15 amino acids. Supplemented by reference TRBV5-1 and TRBJ2-7, the full variable domain reads KAGVTQTPRYLIKTRGQQVTLSCSPISGHRSVSWYQQTPGQGLQFLFEYFSETQRNKGNFPGRFSGRQFSNSRSEMNVSTLELGDSALYLCASSLPRDREDEQYFGPGTRLTVT.

This rearrangement joins TRBV7-8 to TRBJ2-7, with 8 nucleotides matching TRBD1. In germline, CDR1 is SGHVS, CDR2 FQNEAQ. J was trimmed by 7 bases and V by 5 bases; bases with no gene match: 10. The CDR3 is made up of 14 amino acids. The CDR3 spells CASSLQDRVSEQYF. The CDR3 coding sequence is TGTGCCAGCAGCCTACAGGACAGGGTGTCGGAGCAGTACTTC.

The chain recombines TRBV5-1 with TRBJ2-1, with 7 bases fitting TRBD2. The trim removed 0 bases at V and 9 bases at J, leaving 9 bases unmatched. This CDR3 has 15 residues. Germline V lookup: CDR1 SGHRS, CDR2 YFSETQ. The CDR3 DNA reads as TGCGCCAGCAGCTTGGTGGGGGGGTCGGAAGTTGAGCAGTTCTTC. This codes for CASSLVGGSEVEQFF.

The rearrangement links TRBV4-1 to TRBJ1-1, with D unresolved. The V gene's germline CDR1 is MGHRA and CDR2 YSYEKL. The V gene lost 6 bases and the J gene lost 0 bases, with 8 bases spanning the gap. This CDR3 is built from 13 residues. CDR3 sequence reads: CASRQMMNTEAFF. Written as DNA, the CDR3 is TGCGCCAGCAGACAGATGATGAACACTGAAGCTTTCTTT.

The genes are TRBV15 and TRBJ2-5; TRBD1 is a possible D gene (6 bases). There are 14 residues in the CDR3. CDR1 LNHNV and CDR2 YYDKDF come from the germline V gene (reference sequence). V shed 0 bases and J shed 4 bases, with 9 bases lying between them. The CDR3 DNA reads as TGTGCCACCAGCAGAGATGTAGGGGGAGAGACCCAGTACTTC. Encoded protein: CATSRDVGGETQYF.